Below are 2 T cell receptor beta chains sequenced from a single sample in a study of shared clonotypes between healthy human individuals. TCRdb keeps only in-frame clones here, not all; method: immunoSEQ multiplex PCR. Of 2 million to 2.5 million clones in the sample, around 95% were seen once. Input material: naive CD4+ T cells sorted from blood. Subset defined: CD45RA+ positively selected. All receptors come from a man between 18 and 29 years old in good health.

The chain links TRBV6-5 to TRBJ2-7; a weak D match, TRBD1 (5 bases). V was trimmed by 2 bases and J by 5 bases, leaving 13 bases between them. Germline V gene sequence: CDR1 MNHEY, CDR2 SVGAGI. The CDR3 runs to 14 residues. CDR3 DNA: TGTGCCAGCAGTTACCAGCTTAGGGGCAACGAGCAGTACTTC. It translates to CASSYQLRGNEQYF.

The rearrangement uses TRBV28 and TRBJ1-5; D is perhaps TRBD1 (6 bases). Trimming removed 11 bases at V and 5 bases at J, with 22 bases between. This CDR3 spans 15 amino acids. Germline CDR1 MDHEN, CDR2 SYDVKM. CDR3 coding DNA: TGTGCCTCCCGCCCGGCAGGGACATGGGATCAGCCCCAGCATTTT. Protein sequence: CASRPAGTWDQPQHF. The full variable domain, rest sourced from reference TRBV28 and TRBJ1-5, is DVKVTQSSRYLVKRTGEKVFLECVQDMDHENMFWYRQDPGLGLRLIYFSYDVKMKEKGDIPEGYSVSREKKERFSLILESASTNQTSMYLCASRPAGTWDQPQHFGDGTRLSIL.